Listed below are T cell receptor beta chains from one sample, sequenced in a study of tumor-infiltrating lymphocytes in localized non-small cell lung cancer. TCRdb's copy holds only in-frame clones and misses some; the assay was immunoSEQ multiplex PCR. The data show about 12,000 clones, 80% to 85% seen once. The sample was lung tumor tissue. The receptors here all came from a human donor with non-small cell lung cancer. Each CDR3 is given with its conserved first and last residue. The order of the fields is J gene, clone size, V gene, D gene, CDR3 protein, CDR3 DNA. A D gene is named only where the DNA matches it firmly. The size field is filled for only some rows; it gives once, few, many or a size class.

j_call: TRBJ2-2
clone_size: .
v_call: TRBV10-3
d_call: TRBD1
cdr3_aa: CAISESRTGVGTGELFF
cdr3_nt: TGTGCCATCAGTGAGTCGAGGACAGGGGTTGGCACCGGGGAGCTGTTTTTT

j_call: TRBJ1-5
clone_size: few
v_call: TRBV7-2
d_call: .
cdr3_aa: CASSLRSGYNQPQHF
cdr3_nt: TGTGCCAGCAGCTTAAGGTCAGGCTACAATCAGCCCCAGCATTTT

j_call: TRBJ2-5
clone_size: once
v_call: TRBV30
d_call: .
cdr3_aa: CAWSGTATRETQYF
cdr3_nt: TGTGCCTGGAGTGGGACAGCCACCAGGGAGACCCAGTACTTC

j_call: TRBJ2-1
clone_size: .
v_call: TRBV19
d_call: .
cdr3_aa: CASTIAGTGNNEQFF
cdr3_nt: TGTGCCAGTACCATCGCCGGGACGGGTAACAATGAGCAGTTCTTC

j_call: TRBJ2-2
clone_size: .
v_call: TRBV10-3
d_call: .
cdr3_aa: CAIRGFGELFF
cdr3_nt: TGTGCCATCCGAGGTTTCGGGGAGCTGTTTTTT

j_call: TRBJ1-1
clone_size: .
v_call: TRBV27
d_call: TRBD1
cdr3_aa: CASSGRRTGLGQAFF
cdr3_nt: TGTGCCAGCAGTGGCCGGCGGACAGGGTTGGGGCAAGCTTTCTTT

j_call: TRBJ2-1
clone_size: .
v_call: TRBV11-2
d_call: .
cdr3_aa: CASSLITRAHEQFF
cdr3_nt: TGTGCCAGCAGCTTGATCACCCGGGCGCATGAGCAGTTCTTC

j_call: TRBJ1-1
clone_size: .
v_call: TRBV4-3
d_call: .
cdr3_aa: CASSQQGWDTEAFF
cdr3_nt: TGCGCCAGCAGCCAACAGGGTTGGGACACTGAAGCTTTCTTT

j_call: TRBJ1-1
clone_size: .
v_call: TRBV18
d_call: .
cdr3_aa: CASSPQLATEAFF
cdr3_nt: TGTGCCAGCTCACCACAGCTGGCCACTGAAGCTTTCTTT

j_call: TRBJ2-1
clone_size: .
v_call: TRBV4-3
d_call: .
cdr3_aa: CASSQEASSYNEQFF
cdr3_nt: TGCGCCAGCAGCCAAGAGGCGAGCTCCTACAATGAGCAGTTCTTC

j_call: TRBJ2-3
clone_size: .
v_call: TRBV5-1
d_call: .
cdr3_aa: CASSLQELGTDTQYF
cdr3_nt: TGCGCCAGCAGCTTGCAGGAGCTCGGCACAGATACGCAGTATTTT

j_call: TRBJ2-3
clone_size: .
v_call: TRBV6-1
d_call: .
cdr3_aa: CASSEGGAATDTQYF
cdr3_nt: TGTGCCAGCAGTGAAGGGGGTGCCGCCACAGATACGCAGTATTTT

j_call: TRBJ2-7
clone_size: .
v_call: TRBV2
d_call: .
cdr3_aa: CASSGGLGSYEQYF
cdr3_nt: TGTGCCAGCAGTGGAGGGCTAGGCTCCTACGAGCAGTACTTC

j_call: TRBJ2-1
clone_size: .
v_call: TRBV7-8
d_call: TRBD2
cdr3_aa: CASSLHYDELAGDNEQFF
cdr3_nt: TGTGCCAGCAGCTTACACTACGACGAACTAGCGGGGGACAATGAGCAGTTCTTC

j_call: TRBJ2-7
clone_size: .
v_call: TRBV5-1
d_call: .
cdr3_aa: CASSPEARGPSYEQYF
cdr3_nt: TGCGCCAGCAGCCCCGAAGCGAGGGGCCCCTCCTACGAGCAGTACTTC

j_call: TRBJ2-7
clone_size: .
v_call: TRBV5-1
d_call: TRBD1
cdr3_aa: CASWGTGGNEQYF
cdr3_nt: TGCGCCAGTTGGGGGACAGGGGGCAACGAGCAGTACTTC

j_call: TRBJ1-1
clone_size: .
v_call: TRBV5-1
d_call: .
cdr3_aa: CASSFTGPEAFF
cdr3_nt: TGCGCCAGCAGCTTTACAGGGCCTGAAGCTTTCTTT

j_call: TRBJ2-7
clone_size: .
v_call: TRBV5-1
d_call: .
cdr3_aa: CASSSVRDSDEQYF
cdr3_nt: TGCGCCAGCAGCTCGGTCCGGGATAGCGACGAGCAGTACTTC

j_call: TRBJ2-7
clone_size: few
v_call: TRBV19
d_call: .
cdr3_aa: CASSGGLYEQYF
cdr3_nt: TGTGCCAGTAGTGGGGGTCTCTACGAGCAGTACTTC

j_call: TRBJ1-1
clone_size: .
v_call: TRBV19
d_call: .
cdr3_aa: CASSLPGRPNTEAFF
cdr3_nt: TGTGCCAGTAGTCTCCCGGGACGGCCGAACACTGAAGCTTTCTTT